This TCR beta chain is drawn from a study of T cells expressing NK-cell markers. CDR1 is SNHLY, CDR2 FYNNEI, per germline. The CDR3 loop spans 14 amino acids. Study-wide findings and caveats: NKG2C+ dominant clonotypes from roughly 6 donors made up roughly 1.0-7.0% of CD8+ T cells. Several donors' CD3+CD56-NKG2C+ cells were dominated by the same clonotypes. Clones of NKG2C+ T cells that had expanded were of unclear HCMV specificity.

Notes on this clonotype: Its antigen is as yet unknown.

TCRdb re-called the 5' RACE reads and catalogs CDR3 proteins one per entry, DNA excluded. This listing includes roughly 390,000 distinct CDR3 sequences. The receptor's source is a man between 18 and 69 years old in good health. Sequenced: blood T cells: a sorted CD56 or NKG2C T cell subset, CD4+ or CD8+ T cells, or bulk PBMC T cells (not recorded which). J is TRBJ2-5 and V is TRBV2; TCRdb reports TRBD1, a call that lacks DNA to check it against. CDR3 amino acids: CASKLRQLVETQYF.